This is a list of T cell receptor beta chains from one sample in a study of cytomegalovirus exposure and HLA in healthy donors. TCRdb's table, derived via immunoSEQ multiplex PCR, lists solely in-frame clones and lacks some. The top ten clones hold approximately 1% of a sample with about 330,000 clones, around 87% of them seen once. Input material: PBMCs. Receptor source: a woman in her 30s in good health and CMV-seropositive. Both conserved end residues are part of each CDR3. A D gene is named only where the DNA matches it firmly. The size field is filled for only some rows; it gives once, few, many or a size class.

v_gene: TRBV4-3
d_gene: NA
abundance: NA
j_gene: TRBJ1-3
CDR3nt: TGCGCCAGCAGCCCCCGAACGGGGAACTCTGGAAACACCATATATTTT
CDR3aa: CASSPRTGNSGNTIYF

v_gene: TRBV4-1
d_gene: NA
abundance: NA
j_gene: TRBJ2-3
CDR3nt: TGCGCCAGCAGCCAAGTGGGCACTACGCAGTATTTT
CDR3aa: CASSQVGTTQYF

v_gene: TRBV6-1
d_gene: NA
abundance: NA
j_gene: TRBJ1-2
CDR3nt: TGTGCCAGCAGTGAAAGTGTCGGTGGCTACACCTTC
CDR3aa: CASSESVGGYTF

v_gene: TRBV7-9
d_gene: NA
abundance: NA
j_gene: TRBJ1-6
CDR3nt: TGTGCCAGCAGCTTAGCGTCTTCAAATAATTCACCCCTCCACTTT
CDR3aa: CASSLASSNNSPLHF

v_gene: TRBV30
d_gene: NA
abundance: NA
j_gene: TRBJ2-5
CDR3nt: TGTGCCTGGAGTGTACGCCCCGGGACCGGGCTTGGGCAAGAGACCCAGTACTTC
CDR3aa: CAWSVRPGTGLGQETQYF

v_gene: TRBV2
d_gene: TRBD1
abundance: NA
j_gene: TRBJ1-1
CDR3nt: TGTGCCAGCAAGGCGAGGGGGCCAGCGAACACTGAAGCTTTCTTT
CDR3aa: CASKARGPANTEAFF

v_gene: TRBV5-1
d_gene: NA
abundance: NA
j_gene: TRBJ1-5
CDR3nt: TGCGCCAGCAGCTTGCGGAGCAGGAGGTTGAGGAGCAATCAGCCCCAGCATTTT
CDR3aa: CASSLRSRRLRSNQPQHF

v_gene: TRBV9
d_gene: NA
abundance: NA
j_gene: TRBJ2-7
CDR3nt: TGTGCCAGCAGTTTAGGGGCCGACTCCTACGAGCAGTACTTC
CDR3aa: CASSLGADSYEQYF

v_gene: TRBV4-3
d_gene: TRBD1
abundance: NA
j_gene: TRBJ1-1
CDR3nt: TGCGCCAGCAGCCAAGAAAGGGGGCGATCCGAAGCTTTCTTT
CDR3aa: CASSQERGRSEAFF

v_gene: TRBV27
d_gene: NA
abundance: NA
j_gene: TRBJ2-2
CDR3nt: TGTGCCAGCAGTTTATCCGGGGTACCTGCGAACACCGGGGAGCTGTTTTTT
CDR3aa: CASSLSGVPANTGELFF

v_gene: TRBV9
d_gene: NA
abundance: NA
j_gene: TRBJ2-3
CDR3nt: TGTGCCAGCAGCGTAGATGAGCCCACAGATACGCAGTATTTT
CDR3aa: CASSVDEPTDTQYF

v_gene: TRBV4-1
d_gene: NA
abundance: NA
j_gene: TRBJ1-1
CDR3nt: TGCGCCAGCAGCCAACCCTCGACAGCGAACACTGAAGCTTTCTTT
CDR3aa: CASSQPSTANTEAFF

v_gene: TRBV2
d_gene: NA
abundance: NA
j_gene: TRBJ1-4
CDR3nt: TGTGCCAGCAGTGAACAGAAGGGGCCAACTAATGAAAAACTGTTTTTT
CDR3aa: CASSEQKGPTNEKLFF

v_gene: TRBV29-1
d_gene: TRBD1
abundance: NA
j_gene: TRBJ2-1
CDR3nt: TGCAGCGTAGACAGGGGCCCCTACAATGAGCAGTTCTTC
CDR3aa: CSVDRGPYNEQFF

v_gene: TRBV6-5
d_gene: TRBD1
abundance: NA
j_gene: TRBJ1-1
CDR3nt: TGTGCCAGCCTAGGACAGGGGGTTGGTGAAGCTTTCTTT
CDR3aa: CASLGQGVGEAFF

v_gene: TRBV7-9
d_gene: NA
abundance: NA
j_gene: TRBJ2-7
CDR3nt: TGTGCCAGCAGCTTGTGGGTTCACGAGCAGTACTTC
CDR3aa: CASSLWVHEQYF

v_gene: TRBV10-3
d_gene: NA
abundance: NA
j_gene: TRBJ2-1
CDR3nt: TGTGCCATCAGTGAGTCGGTGAACAATGAGCAGTTCTTC
CDR3aa: CAISESVNNEQFF

v_gene: TRBV6-7
d_gene: NA
abundance: NA
j_gene: TRBJ2-1
CDR3nt: TGTGCCAGCAGGACCGGGGGCTCTACCTACAATGAGCAGTTCTTC
CDR3aa: CASRTGGSTYNEQFF

v_gene: TRBV6-1
d_gene: TRBD1
abundance: NA
j_gene: TRBJ1-5
CDR3nt: TGTGCCAGCAGTGGCGGACAGGGGGCCTTATATAGCAATCAGCCCCAGCATTTT
CDR3aa: CASSGGQGALYSNQPQHF

v_gene: TRBV28
d_gene: NA
abundance: NA
j_gene: TRBJ2-7
CDR3nt: TGTGCCAGCAGTCACCGGGAGAACACCTACGAGCAGTACTTC
CDR3aa: CASSHRENTYEQYF

v_gene: TRBV11-2
d_gene: NA
abundance: NA
j_gene: TRBJ1-1
CDR3nt: TGTGCCAGCAGGAAGGACCTTGAAGCTTTCTTT
CDR3aa: CASRKDLEAFF

v_gene: TRBV4-1
d_gene: TRBD1
abundance: NA
j_gene: TRBJ1-4
CDR3nt: TGCGCCAGCAGCCAGGGACAGGGAGTAGAAAAACTGTTTTTT
CDR3aa: CASSQGQGVEKLFF

v_gene: TRBV27
d_gene: TRBD1
abundance: once
j_gene: TRBJ1-2
CDR3nt: TGTGCCAGCAGTTACGGGGACAGGATCTATGGCTACACCTTC
CDR3aa: CASSYGDRIYGYTF

v_gene: TRBV27
d_gene: TRBD2
abundance: NA
j_gene: TRBJ2-7
CDR3nt: TGTGCCAGCAGTTTTAGGACTAGCTCCTACGAGCAGTACTTC
CDR3aa: CASSFRTSSYEQYF

v_gene: TRBV5-1
d_gene: NA
abundance: once
j_gene: TRBJ2-2
CDR3nt: TGCGCCAGCAGCAAACTAACCCCCCGGTTCGACACCGGGGAGCTGTTTTTT
CDR3aa: CASSKLTPRFDTGELFF

v_gene: TRBV4-1
d_gene: NA
abundance: NA
j_gene: TRBJ2-7
CDR3nt: TGCGCCAGCAGCCAAGCCCTCGGTAACGAGCAGTACTTC
CDR3aa: CASSQALGNEQYF

v_gene: TRBV30
d_gene: NA
abundance: once
j_gene: TRBJ2-7
CDR3nt: TGTGCCTGGAGTGCAGGTTACGAGCAGTACTTC
CDR3aa: CAWSAGYEQYF

v_gene: TRBV4-1
d_gene: NA
abundance: NA
j_gene: TRBJ1-5
CDR3nt: TGCGCCAGCAGCCTACAGGGAAGTAGCAATCAGCCCCAGCATTTT
CDR3aa: CASSLQGSSNQPQHF

v_gene: TRBV15
d_gene: NA
abundance: once
j_gene: TRBJ1-1
CDR3nt: TGTGCCACCAGCCACCGGGGCTCAAACACTGAAGCTTTCTTT
CDR3aa: CATSHRGSNTEAFF

v_gene: TRBV9
d_gene: NA
abundance: NA
j_gene: TRBJ2-5
CDR3nt: TGTGCCAGCAGCCCGACCTCGGCGGGCAGGGAGACCCAGTACTTC
CDR3aa: CASSPTSAGRETQYF

v_gene: TRBV6-1
d_gene: NA
abundance: NA
j_gene: TRBJ1-5
CDR3nt: TGTGCCAGCAGCGGAAGCCCCAATCAGCCCCAGCATTTT
CDR3aa: CASSGSPNQPQHF

v_gene: TRBV7-9
d_gene: NA
abundance: NA
j_gene: TRBJ2-5
CDR3nt: TGTGCCAGCAGTCTCGGCAGGGGCCAAGAGACCCAGTACTTC
CDR3aa: CASSLGRGQETQYF